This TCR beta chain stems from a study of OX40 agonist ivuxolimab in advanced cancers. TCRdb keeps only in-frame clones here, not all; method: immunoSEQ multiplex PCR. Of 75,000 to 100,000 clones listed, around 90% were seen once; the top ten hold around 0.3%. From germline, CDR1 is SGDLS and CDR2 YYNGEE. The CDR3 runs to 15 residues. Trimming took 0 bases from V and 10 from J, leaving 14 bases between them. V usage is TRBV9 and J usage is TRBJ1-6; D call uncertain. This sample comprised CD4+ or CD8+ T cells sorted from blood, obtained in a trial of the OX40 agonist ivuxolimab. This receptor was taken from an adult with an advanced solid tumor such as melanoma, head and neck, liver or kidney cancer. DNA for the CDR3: TGTGCCAGCAGCGTAGCGACCCAAGGCGCCTCACCCCTCCACTTT. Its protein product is CASSVATQGASPLHF.